This entry lists 21 T cell receptor beta chains sequenced from one sample in a study of regulatory T cells in long-lasting Graves disease. Construction of the TCR beta libraries employed iRepertoire HTBI primers in conjunction with Arm-PCR of CDR3 regions. TCRdb re-analysed the multiplex PCR reads in MiXCR, keeping a single row per CDR3 protein. The top ten hold about 7% of the sample, which has roughly 500,000 distinct CDR3 sequences, roughly 21% seen once. Time point meaning: persistent/refractory GD, antithyroid drugs over 5 years with positive TRAb. Preparation of the TCR library used RNA extracted from PBMCs. This material consisted of peripheral blood mononuclear cells (PBMCs), taken when the disease was refractory, from a patient treated with antithyroid drugs. These receptors were collected from a female donor with Graves disease.

This clonotype was seen a handful of times. At one boundary the junction diverges from the germline segment, which might be a read error. This chain links TRBV12-3 or TRBV12-4 with TRBJ1-1; D remains ambiguous. This CDR3 has 13 amino acids. This CDR3 reads CASRFDILTETFF. For the CDR3, the DNA is TGTGCCAGCAGATTCGACATCCTCACTGAAACTTTCTTT.

This clonotype was detected ten times or more. This chain uses TRBV28 with TRBJ2-5; TRBD1 matches at 10 bases. Germline V gene sequence: CDR1 MDHEN, CDR2 SYDVKM. Trimming cost V 4 bases and J 2 bases; bases outside gene matches: 7. The CDR3 has 16 amino acids. The CDR3 spells CASSSRRDRGQETQYF. In DNA form, the CDR3 reads TGTGCCAGCAGTTCCCGCCGGGACAGGGGACAAGAGACCCAGTACTTC.

With regard to this clonotype: This may arise from a read error, as a much more abundant clone is one base away. This chain joins TRBV14 and TRBJ2-5, with D tentatively TRBD2 (5 bases). Germline V CDR1 and CDR2: SGHDN, FVKESK. This CDR3 region has 14 residues. CDR3 sequence reads: CASSGILSREIQYF. Here the CDR3 DNA reads TGTGCCAGCAGCGGTATCCTCTCGAGGGAGATCCAGTACTTC.

This clonotype has only a few counts. V usage is TRBV29-1 and J usage is TRBJ1-4; D remains ambiguous. V was shortened by 1 base and J by 15 bases, with 15 bases between the two germline ends. The CDR3 spans 12 residues. Germline-derived CDR1 and CDR2 are SQVTM and ANQGSEA. CDR3 in amino acids: CSVEGDESGVFF. The CDR3 DNA reads TGCAGCGTTGAAGGTGATGAGTCCGGGGTGTTTTTT.

V usage is TRBV4-1 and J usage is TRBJ2-5, with 7 bases that match TRBD1. The CDR3 has 15 amino acids. CDR1 MGHRA and CDR2 YSYEKL come from the germline V gene. Trimming cost V 3 bases and J 0 bases; bases outside gene matches: 4. CDR3 protein: CASSQGQWYQETQYF. The CDR3 DNA is TGCGCCAGCAGCCAGGGACAGTGGTACCAAGAGACCCAGTACTTC.

This clonotype appeared many times. The chain is built from TRBV28 and TRBJ1-2; D is unresolved. CDR1 is MDHEN, CDR2 SYDVKM, per germline. Trimming removed 4 bases at V and 8 bases at J, with 11 bases between. This CDR3 is built from 12 residues. The CDR3 region has the DNA TGTGCCAGCAGTTCCCCCTCTGAGGGCTACACCTTC. This translates into CASSSPSEGYTF.

This clonotype was seen ten or more times. This chain links TRBV7-8 with TRBJ1-2, with a possible D match to TRBD1 (5 bases). Trimming pared 2 bases from V and 6 bases from J, leaving 7 bases between. The germline CDR1 and CDR2 sequences are SGHVS and FQNEAQ. This CDR3 comprises 12 residues. The CDR3 region is CASSLRGDGYTF. The DNA for the CDR3 is TGTGCCAGCAGCTTACGGGGGGATGGCTACACCTTC.

The J gene is TRBJ2-2, the V gene TRBV24-1, with D tentatively TRBD1 or TRBD2 (5 bases each). CDR1 is KGHDR, CDR2 SFDVKD, per germline. This CDR3 has 16 amino acids. The germline V and J ends were trimmed by 3 bases and 1 base, with 11 bases remaining between them. CDR3 in amino acids: CATSDPGTLNTGELFF. The CDR3 DNA is TGTGCCACCAGTGATCCAGGGACCTTGAACACCGGGGAGCTGTTTTTT.

The genes are TRBV19 and TRBJ2-2; 9 nucleotides agree with TRBD1. The V and J ends lost 6 bases and 6 bases, in that order; junction bases with no gene match: 14. The CDR3 sequence is 17 residues long. Germline CDR1 and CDR2: LNHDA and SQIVND (reference sequence). CDR3 in DNA: TGTGCCAGTAGCCACCTCGGGACAGGGCGAATATCCGGGGAGCTGTTTTTT. Translation gives CASSHLGTGRISGELFF.

This clonotype occurred once. The chain links TRBV12-3 or TRBV12-4 to TRBJ1-5; 8 bases are shared with TRBD1. V lost 8 bases, J lost 8 bases, and 11 bases stayed unmatched. The CDR3 extends over 14 amino acids. In DNA, the CDR3 is TGTGCCAGCTCCCGGAACAGGGGGGAGGAGCCCCAGCATTTT. This codes for CASSRNRGEEPQHF.

A few counts support this clonotype. This chain uses TRBV20-1 with TRBJ1-6; unclear D gene. The CDR3 runs to 15 residues. Germline lookup yields CDR1 DFQATT and CDR2 SNEGSKA (reference sequence). Trimming removed 1 base at V and 10 bases at J, with 17 bases between. The CDR3 nucleotides read TGCAGTGCTAGAGGGTTGGTAGGGATCAACTCACCCCTCCACTTT. It encodes CSARGLVGINSPLHF.

This clonotype was counted between two and nine times. The CDR3 DNA reads as TGCGCCAGCAGCCAAGTCACTGTTGCCTATGGCTACACCTTC. This encodes CASSQVTVAYGYTF. The rearrangement links TRBV4-1 to TRBJ1-2; D call uncertain. V was pared by 1 base and J by 4 bases, with 10 bases between. Germline loops: CDR1 MGHRA, CDR2 YSYEKL. This CDR3 has 14 amino acids.

A note on this clonotype: The conserved closing phenylalanine or tryptophan is absent in this CDR3, likely reflecting a read error. CDR3 in DNA: TGTGCCAGCAGTCCAGAGCCGGTCTCCTACGAGCAGTACTAC. This gives the protein CASSPEPVSYEQYY. The genes are TRBV7-2 and TRBJ2-7; D gene ambiguous. The CDR3 is 14 residues long. Trimming took off 6 bases at V and 0 bases at J, with 12 bases between the two ends. Germline V gene lookup returns CDR1 SGHTA and CDR2 FQGNSA.

This clonotype occurred many times. This chain links TRBV29-1 with TRBJ1-2, with D hard to call. This CDR3 spans 12 amino acids. CDR1 is SQVTM and CDR2 is ANQGSEA in the germline V gene. The V and J ends lost 4 bases and 3 bases respectively, with 9 bases between them. CDR3: CSVGTAYYGYTF. CDR3 DNA: TGCAGCGTTGGGACTGCTTACTATGGCTACACCTTC.

In its sample, this clonotype was seen once. This rearrangement joins TRBV19 to TRBJ2-7; D gene uncertain. The CDR3 totals 13 residues. CDR1 is LNHDA, CDR2 SQIVND, per germline (reference sequence). Trimming shortened V by 1 base and J by 5 bases, and 9 bases separated the two germline ends. CDR3 region: CASSIGAHDEQYF. The CDR3 DNA sequence: TGTGCCAGTAGTATAGGGGCGCACGACGAGCAGTACTTC.

V and J are TRBV5-1 and TRBJ1-4, with D possibly matching TRBD1 (5 bases). Per germline, CDR1 SGHRS and CDR2 YFSETQ. V lost 0 bases and J 7 bases, leaving 10 bases between the germline ends. The CDR3 spans 14 residues. CDR3 region: CASSLGGVGEKLFF. The CDR3, as DNA: TGCGCCAGCAGCTTGGGAGGGGTTGGTGAAAAACTGTTTTTT.

The chain uses TRBV5-6 and TRBJ1-1, with 8 bases that match TRBD1. The CDR3 consists of 14 residues. V was pared by 4 bases and J by 8 bases, with 10 bases of the junction left unmatched. Germline CDR1 is SGHDT and CDR2 is YYEEEE. The CDR3 spells CASSPSTGVVEAFF. The CDR3 nucleotides read TGTGCCAGCAGCCCTTCGACAGGGGTAGTCGAAGCTTTCTTT.

There are a few counts of this clonotype. This chain connects TRBV20-1 to TRBJ1-2; no firm D call. V lost 6 bases to trimming and J lost 4 bases, with 15 bases between them. CDR1 is DFQATT, CDR2 SNEGSKA, per germline (reference sequence). The CDR3 sequence is 13 residues long. The CDR3: CSATVPVIYGYTF. The CDR3 bases are TGCAGTGCCACGGTTCCAGTTATCTATGGCTACACCTTC.

For this clonotype: One base away lies a much larger clone, so this may be a sequencing read error. V and J are TRBV11-2 and TRBJ2-7; no definite D call. The CDR3 sequence is 14 residues long. Germline V gene lookup returns CDR1 SGHAT and CDR2 FQNNGV. CDR3 residues: CASSFLTGAYGQYF. As DNA, the CDR3 is TGTGCCAGCAGCTTCCTGACCGGAGCCTACGGGCAGTACTTC.

The CDR3 sequence: CASRFRDSNQPQHF. In nucleotides, the CDR3 is TGTGCCAGTAGGTTCCGGGACAGCAATCAGCCCCAGCATTTT. The chain recombines TRBV19 with TRBJ1-5, with a weak D call TRBD1 (5 bases). Trimming removed 6 bases from V and 1 base from J, with 10 bases in between. The CDR3 contains 14 residues. The germline CDR1 and CDR2 sequences are LNHDA and SQIVND (reference sequence). The full variable domain, its missing parts supplied by reference TRBV19 and TRBJ1-5, is DGGITQSPKYLFRKEGQNVTLSCEQNLNHDAMYWYRQDPGQGLRLIYYSQIVNDFQKGDIAEGYSVSREKKESFPLTVTSAQKNPTAFYLCASRFRDSNQPQHFGDGTRLSIL.

V is TRBV7-9 and J is TRBJ1-5; D is ambiguous. The CDR3 is 12 amino acids. Per the germline V gene, CDR1 is SEHNR and CDR2 is FQNEAQ (reference sequence). V lost 2 bases, J lost 9 bases, and 8 bases lay in between. The CDR3 protein is CASSLHKGPQHF. The CDR3 DNA sequence: TGTGCCAGCAGCTTACATAAGGGGCCCCAGCATTTT.